This T cell receptor beta chain is from a study of T cells after posttransplantation cyclophosphamide (dated by TCRdb to about 2016). Concerning the study at large: The study tracked T cell repertoire reconstitution by TRB sequencing after myeloablative bone marrow transplantation using posttransplantation cyclophosphamide as GVHD prophylaxis. Public TRB sequences were checked against a database of over 3,500 sequences associated with responses to pathogens, tumor antigens, self-antigens and alloantigens. In 3 patients, up to roughly 3 additional blood samples taken between 2 and 5.2 years after transplant also underwent TRB sequencing, as did pretransplant blood from a handful of patients. Because TRA and TRB clonality correlated tightly in 8 to 10 samples, the subsequent TCR analyses were limited to TRB only. Blood from every one of the 30 to 35 PTCy patients who had 1-year posttransplant specimens underwent TRB sequencing. Antigen receptor sequencing was done on samples from roughly 35 PTCy-treated patients and from over 15 related bone marrow donors of those patients. The research as a whole found: Across 45 or so patients, recipient CMV seropositivity and CMV reactivation were highly associated with TRB clonality; PTCy diversity was similar to CNI/methotrexate controls. The TRB repertoires of T cells infiltrating skin or the GI tract showed only limited overlap with the TRB repertoires found in blood. Donor-recipient similarity was low at 1-2 months but increased during the first year, and donor CD8+ memory clones often dominated later blood repertoires.

TRB sequencing was run on genomic DNA with either the immunoSEQ assay at survey resolution or the hsTCRB kit. The original methods were these. The immunoSEQ software handled the initial read processing, while the LymphoSeq R package was used for the repertoire analyses. Clonality was calculated as 1 minus normalized Shannon entropy, and the Gini coefficient was also calculated for each TRB dataset. Phenotypes of unsorted samples were inferred by mapping TRB sequences from sorted subsets of the recipient or donor onto unsorted samples of the same recipient. TCRdb stores this immuneACCESS table with in-frame sequences only. Part of the clones is absent; in the studies checked, under half of the shortfall reflects unresolved V genes, and no reason is known for the rest. That table furnishes V, J and clone size, whereas the DNA furnished D and trimming. This sample contains 30,000 to 35,000 clones, none of which is a singleton. The ten most abundant clones make up under 7% of the sample.

This clone was detected ten times or more. Its antigen target is currently unknown. Qualities for individual bases were not recorded, and no much larger clone is one base off. Peripheral blood samples were provided by related bone marrow donors on the day of marrow donation. Mononuclear cells from peripheral blood and bone marrow were separated by Ficoll-Hypaque density centrifugation and then cryopreserved. This receptor was taken from a woman aged 50 to 60 in good health and a related stem cell transplant donor. Input material: PBMCs.

The DNA sequence is TGCAGTGCAAGACCACAAGAGACCCAGTACTTC. This codes for CSARPQETQYF. The chain employs TRBV20-1 and TRBJ2-5; the D gene cannot be named for sure. V is reduced by 6 bases and J by 2 bases, leaving a spacing of 7 bases between them. From a lookup of the germline V gene (reference sequence), CDR1 and CDR2 are DFQATT and SNEGSKA. There are 11 amino acids in the CDR3, from cysteine to phenylalanine inclusive. The entry retains the CDR3 DNA only, 33 bases that are in frame from base 1.